These T cell receptor beta chains were read from a single sample in a study of blood T cell repertoires in COVID-19. The table came from immunoSEQ multiplex PCR; TCRdb's copy has only in-frame clones and leaves some out. The sample consists of about 480,000 clones, roughly 87% of them appearing once. Sample: PBMCs or T cells enriched from blood (not recorded which). Receptors originate from a woman aged 18-29 years with acute COVID-19. Both conserved end residues are part of each CDR3. The D gene is left open where the match is weak. A clone size is listed for some rows: how often the clone was seen (once, few, many), or a class if it is expanded.

16	TRBV4-3	.	TRBJ2-5	TRBD1	CASSQDMGQGAETQYF	TGCGCCAGCAGCCAAGATATGGGACAGGGGGCAGAGACCCAGTACTTC
17	TRBV5-1	.	TRBJ2-1	TRBD2	CASSLASSGFSYNEQFF	TGCGCCAGCAGCTTGGCGTCTAGCGGGTTTTCCTACAATGAGCAGTTCTTC
15	TRBV7-2	.	TRBJ1-1	.	CASSLVLGQNTEAFF	TGTGCCAGCAGCTTAGTTTTGGGCCAGAACACTGAAGCTTTCTTT
14	TRBV7-9	once	TRBJ2-7	TRBD1	CASSFRDRGLEQYF	TGTGCCAGCAGCTTCCGGGACAGGGGTCTCGAGCAGTACTTC
14	TRBV10-3	.	TRBJ1-3	.	CATSEGGSGNTIYF	TGTGCCACTTCTGAAGGGGGATCTGGAAACACCATATATTTT
15	TRBV28	.	TRBJ1-5	.	CASSSLGGSNQPQHF	TGTGCCAGCAGTTCTCTGGGGGGTAGCAATCAGCCCCAGCATTTT
14	TRBV7-6	.	TRBJ2-7	.	CASSLGQASYEQYF	TGTGCCAGCAGCTTGGGACAAGCCTCCTACGAGCAGTACTTC
15	TRBV5-1	.	TRBJ1-4	TRBD1	CASSGITGEDEKLFF	TGCGCCAGCAGCGGAATCACAGGGGAGGATGAAAAACTGTTTTTT
16	TRBV9	.	TRBJ1-2	.	CASSVGRGQANYGYTF	TGTGCCAGCAGCGTAGGAAGGGGTCAAGCTAACTATGGCTACACCTTC
11	TRBV19	.	TRBJ1-6	.	CASSNNSPLHF	TGTGCCAGTAGCAATAATTCACCCCTCCACTTT
12	TRBV3-1/TRBV3-2	.	TRBJ1-4	.	CASSRGDEKLFF	TGTGCCAGCAGCCGGGGGGATGAAAAACTGTTTTTT
16	TRBV5-5	.	TRBJ2-2	TRBD1	CASSGLRQGLTGELFF	TGTGCCAGCAGCGGCCTCAGACAGGGGCTCACCGGGGAGCTGTTTTTT
15	TRBV5-6	.	TRBJ1-5	TRBD1	CASSSLQGSNQPQHF	TGTGCCAGCAGCAGCCTACAGGGGAGCAATCAGCCCCAGCATTTT
14	TRBV6-2/TRBV6-3	many	TRBJ1-5	TRBD1	CASSPGTESRPQHF	TGTGCCAGCAGTCCCGGGACAGAGAGCCGGCCCCAGCATTTT
15	TRBV11-2	.	TRBJ1-1	.	CASSPSDRMNTEAFF	TGTGCCAGCAGCCCATCAGACAGGATGAACACTGAAGCTTTCTTT
15	TRBV5-1	.	TRBJ1-1	.	CASSLVSGKNTEAFF	TGCGCCAGCAGCTTGGTATCGGGGAAGAACACTGAAGCTTTCTTT
17	TRBV6-4	.	TRBJ2-2	TRBD2	CASSDLAGGLNTGELFF	TGTGCCAGCAGTGACTTAGCGGGGGGGCTGAACACCGGGGAGCTGTTTTTT
12	TRBV27	.	TRBJ2-1	.	CASSLGGYEQFF	TGTGCCAGCAGTTTAGGAGGCTATGAGCAGTTCTTC
14	TRBV7-2	.	TRBJ2-2	TRBD2	CASSPTSDTGELFF	TGTGCCAGCAGCCCGACTAGCGACACCGGGGAGCTGTTTTTT
15	TRBV7-2	.	TRBJ2-7	TRBD2	CASSPTSAPRYEQYF	TGTGCCAGCAGCCCCACTAGCGCGCCACGTTACGAGCAGTACTTC
14	TRBV5-1	.	TRBJ1-3	.	CASSLGDSGNTIYF	TGCGCCAGCAGCTTAGGGGATAGTGGAAACACCATATATTTT
14	TRBV10-2	.	TRBJ2-7	TRBD2	CASSLAGGSREQYF	TGCGCCAGCAGCTTAGCGGGGGGCTCCCGCGAGCAGTACTTC
14	TRBV27	.	TRBJ2-3	.	CASRQLSGTDTQYF	TGTGCCAGCAGGCAACTCTCAGGGACAGATACGCAGTATTTT
15	TRBV6-5	.	TRBJ1-5	TRBD1	CASSRTGDENQPQHF	TGTGCCAGCAGTAGGACAGGGGATGAAAATCAGCCCCAGCATTTT
14	TRBV28	few	TRBJ2-5	TRBD2	CAGGIAGVGETQYF	TGTGCCGGGGGGATAGCGGGAGTCGGTGAGACCCAGTACTTC